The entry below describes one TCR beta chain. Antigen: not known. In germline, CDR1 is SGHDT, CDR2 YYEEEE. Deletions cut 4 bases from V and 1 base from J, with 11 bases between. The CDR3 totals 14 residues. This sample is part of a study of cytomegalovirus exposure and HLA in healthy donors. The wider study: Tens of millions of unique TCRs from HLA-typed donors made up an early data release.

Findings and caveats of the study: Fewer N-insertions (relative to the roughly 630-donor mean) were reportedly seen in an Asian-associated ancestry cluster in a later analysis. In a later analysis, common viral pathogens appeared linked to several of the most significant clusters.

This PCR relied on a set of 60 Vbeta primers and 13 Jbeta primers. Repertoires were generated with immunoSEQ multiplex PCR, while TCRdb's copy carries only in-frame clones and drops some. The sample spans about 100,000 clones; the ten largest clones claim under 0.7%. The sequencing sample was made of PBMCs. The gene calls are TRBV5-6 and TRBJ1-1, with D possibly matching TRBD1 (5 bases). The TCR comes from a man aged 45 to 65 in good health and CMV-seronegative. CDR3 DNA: TGTGCCAGCAGCCTGACAGTCCGGAACACTGAAGCTTTCTTT. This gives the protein CASSLTVRNTEAFF.